This passage covers 14 T cell receptor beta chains from one sample sequenced in a study of T cells in Graves' hyperthyroidism and ophthalmopathy. TCR beta CDR3 regions were amplified from RNA transcripts. When the TCR CDR3 underwent first-round RT-PCR, the HTBI primer set was used. Via MiXCR, TCRdb re-called the multiplex PCR reads, giving one row per CDR3 protein. Counted here are hundreds of thousands of distinct CDR3 sequences, around 16% occurring once; the ten biggest clones make up less than 3.5%. What was sequenced was blood. The receptors were sampled from a woman between 40 and 50 years old with Graves' ophthalmopathy.

In this sample, this clonotype turned up many times. This chain links TRBV12-3 or TRBV12-4 with TRBJ2-7; D is ambiguous. The CDR3 covers 11 residues. With 8 bases removed from V and 8 bases from J, the gap between germline ends came to 13 bases. In DNA, the CDR3 is TGTGCCAGCGGGCTGGGTCGCAAGCAGTACTTC. As protein: CASGLGRKQYF.

The rearrangement uses TRBV20-1 and TRBJ2-7; D remains ambiguous. This CDR3 has 18 residues. CDR1 and CDR2 (germline): DFQATT, SNEGSKA (reference sequence). V was trimmed by 0 bases and J by 0 bases, leaving 21 bases between them. CDR3 region: CSARDLHSLTTASYEQYF. In nucleotides, the CDR3 is TGCAGTGCTAGAGATCTGCACTCTTTAACCACTGCCTCCTACGAGCAGTACTTC.

This clonotype was recorded many times. This chain uses TRBV29-1 with TRBJ2-3; possible D gene TRBD1, 6 bases. The CDR3 sequence is 12 residues long. Looked up from germline, CDR1 is SQVTM and CDR2 is ANQGSEA. Trimming removed 4 bases from V and 4 bases from J, with 9 bases in between. The DNA for the CDR3 is TGCAGCGTTGGGACAGATGCAGATACGCAGTATTTT. It yields the protein CSVGTDADTQYF.

The sample holds many counts of this clonotype. The chain carries TRBV2 and TRBJ2-1; 10 bases line up with TRBD2. The CDR3 runs 15 residues. V trimming: 4 bases; J trimming: 7 bases; junction bases outside the gene matches: 7. Looked up from germline, CDR1 is SNHLY and CDR2 is FYNNEI. The CDR3 region is CASSARASGRNEQFF. In DNA form, the CDR3 reads TGTGCCAGCAGTGCCCGAGCTAGCGGGAGAAATGAGCAGTTCTTC.

This chain connects TRBV2 to TRBJ2-2; the D is unclear. The CDR3 contains 13 residues. Trimming removed 6 bases from V and 4 bases from J, with 9 bases in between. The germline V gene encodes CDR1 SNHLY and CDR2 FYNNEI. CDR3 region: CASRRSGTGELFF. The CDR3 coding sequence is TGTGCCAGCAGGAGGAGTGGCACCGGGGAGCTGTTTTTT.

This clonotype showed up many times. The gene calls are TRBV18 and TRBJ1-1; D perhaps matches TRBD1 (6 bases). Trimming removed 3 bases at V and 10 bases at J, with 15 bases between. The CDR3 consists of 13 residues. Germline CDR1 KGHSH, CDR2 LQKENI. The CDR3 sequence is CASSPAQDRPAFF. Here the CDR3 DNA reads TGTGCCAGCTCACCGGCTCAAGACAGGCCAGCTTTCTTT.

CDR3 residues: CASSQGGENEAFF. CDR3 in DNA: TGTGCCAGCAGTCAAGGGGGAGAAAATGAAGCTTTCTTT. The V and J genes are TRBV6-1 and TRBJ1-1, with D maybe TRBD1 (6 bases). The V gene lost 5 bases and the J gene lost 7 bases, with 14 bases spanning the gap. CDR1 and CDR2 (germline): MNHNS, SASEGT. The CDR3 is 13 amino acids.

For this clonotype: At one boundary the junction diverges from the germline segment, which might be a read error. V and J are TRBV10-2 and TRBJ1-4; D is uncertain. CDR3 length: 14 residues. Germline CDR1 is WSHSY and CDR2 is SAAADI. CDR3 DNA: TGCGCCGGCAGTGAGTCGATCTGGGAGGAAAAACTGTTTTTT. Protein: CAGSESIWEEKLFF.

This sequence joins TRBV30 and TRBJ1-4, with 7 bases lining up with TRBD1. Germline V gene lookup returns CDR1 GTSNPN and CDR2 SVGIG (reference sequence). CDR3 size: 14 residues. J gave up 1 base and V 2 bases, and 1 base lay outside the gene matches. CDR3 sequence: CAWSSGGTNEKLFF. The CDR3 bases are TGTGCCTGGAGTTCAGGGGGAACTAATGAAAAACTGTTTTTT.

This clonotype came up many times. The CDR3 region has the DNA TGCAGTGCTAGAGATCGGCTAGCGGGGCACAATGAGCAGTTCTTC. Residues: CSARDRLAGHNEQFF. The chain uses TRBV20-1 and TRBJ2-1; 9 nucleotides line up with TRBD2. CDR1 is DFQATT, CDR2 SNEGSKA, per germline (reference sequence). The trim removed 0 bases at V and 5 bases at J, leaving 5 bases unmatched. There are 15 residues in the CDR3.

This clonotype showed up just a few times. The rearrangement uses TRBV27 and TRBJ1-4, with unresolved D. V lost 6 bases and J lost 7, with 9 bases in between. The CDR3 sequence is 12 residues long. The germline V gene has CDR1 MNHEY and CDR2 SMNVEV (reference sequence). The CDR3: CASRARGEKLFF. The CDR3 DNA is TGTGCCAGCAGAGCTCGGGGTGAAAAACTGTTTTTT. The whole variable domain, remainder taken from reference TRBV27 and TRBJ1-4, is EAQVTQNPRYLITVTGKKLTVTCSQNMNHEYMSWYRQDPGLGLRQIYYSMNVEVTDKGDVPEGYKVSRKEKRNFPLILESPSPNQTSLYFCASRARGEKLFFGSGTQLSVL.

This clonotype was picked up many times. The chain couples TRBV3-1 to TRBJ2-6; TRBD1 is a possible D gene (6 bases). The germline V gene encodes CDR1 LGHDT and CDR2 YNNKEL (reference sequence). The CDR3 sequence is 17 residues long. Trimming took off 5 bases at V and 2 bases at J, with 16 bases between the two ends. The CDR3 DNA reads as TGTGCCAGCAGCGTACAGGGACCCCGGACTGGGGCCAACGTCCTGACTTTC. This translates into CASSVQGPRTGANVLTF.

This clonotype was detected a few times. The V and J genes are TRBV19 and TRBJ2-7, with 7 bases aligning to TRBD1. Looked up from germline, CDR1 is LNHDA and CDR2 is SQIVND (reference sequence). The CDR3 spans 15 residues. Losses at the gene ends were 4 bases for V and 3 bases for J; bases not matched to a gene: 9. This CDR3 is CASSTSDRVGYEQYF. The CDR3 bases are TGTGCCAGTAGTACCTCCGACAGGGTGGGCTACGAGCAGTACTTC.

At least ten counts were recorded for this clonotype. The rearrangement uses TRBV28 and TRBJ2-7; 7 positions agree with TRBD2. With V trimmed by 6 bases and J by 2 bases, 7 bases remained unmatched. The V gene's germline CDR1 is MDHEN and CDR2 SYDVKM. CDR3 length: 14 residues. The CDR3 DNA reads as TGTGCCAGCAGGTTGATGCGGGAGCCCTACGAGCAGTACTTC. It is translated as CASRLMREPYEQYF.